Presented here are 30 T cell receptor beta chains from one specimen sequenced in a study of CD4 T cells in relation to SARS-CoV-2 and coronaviruses. For these TCRs, the target antigens are not known. Clones were read by immunoSEQ multiplex PCR, and TCRdb kept only the in-frame ones, dropping some. The data contain about 37,000 clones, roughly 84% of them seen just once; the ten biggest clones take up approximately 4.5%. Sequencing used naive CD4+ T cells from PBMCs, cultured in vitro. Subset described: naive CD4+ T cells isolated by negative enrichment. The receptors shown here come from an adult with COVID-19.

V usage is TRBV18 and J usage is TRBJ2-2, with D perhaps matching TRBD1 or TRBD2 (5 bases each). Between the trimmed V and J ends, which lost 3 bases and 6 bases, there was a span of 20 bases. This CDR3 is built from 17 residues. Germline CDR1 KGHSH, CDR2 LQKENI. CDR3 DNA: TGTGCCAGCTCACCTTCACCGGGACCCGGTAACCCCGGGGAGCTGTTTTTT. Its translation is CASSPSPGPGNPGELFF.

The chain is built from TRBV18 and TRBJ2-3, with unresolved D. Trimming pared 3 bases from V and 0 bases from J, leaving 10 bases between. The germline CDR1 and CDR2 sequences are KGHSH and LQKENI. The CDR3 covers 15 residues. The CDR3 loop reads CASSPNPPSTDTQYF. The CDR3 region has the DNA TGTGCCAGCTCACCGAATCCCCCTAGCACAGATACGCAGTATTTT.

The rearrangement links TRBV27 to TRBJ1-6; a weak D match, TRBD1 (6 bases). Trimming pared 5 bases from V and 14 bases from J, leaving 16 bases between. The CDR3 has 13 residues. In germline, CDR1 is MNHEY, CDR2 SMNVEV (reference sequence). The CDR3 region has the DNA TGTGCCAGCAGTCCCAGCTGGGGGGCCACCCTCCACTTT. Translation gives CASSPSWGATLHF.

V and J are TRBV19 and TRBJ1-1; 7 bases are shared with TRBD1. J lost 5 bases, V lost 3 bases, and 6 bases had no gene match. CDR1 is LNHDA, CDR2 SQIVND, per germline (reference sequence). CDR3 length: 14 residues. The CDR3 spells CASSMDRTWTEAFF. The CDR3 DNA is TGTGCCAGTAGTATGGACAGGACGTGGACTGAAGCTTTCTTT. Full variable domain (rest looked up from reference TRBV19 and TRBJ1-1): DGGITQSPKYLFRKEGQNVTLSCEQNLNHDAMYWYRQDPGQGLRLIYYSQIVNDFQKGDIAEGYSVSREKKESFPLTVTSAQKNPTAFYLCASSMDRTWTEAFFGQGTRLTVV.

J is TRBJ1-4 and V is TRBV5-1; TRBD1 agrees at 7 bases. This CDR3 region has 15 residues. The germline gives CDR1 SGHRS, CDR2 YFSETQ. J was trimmed by 6 bases and V by 2 bases; bases with no gene match: 7. The CDR3 loop reads CASSLGEGADEKLFF. CDR3 DNA sequence: TGCGCCAGCAGCTTAGGAGAGGGGGCTGATGAAAAACTGTTTTTT.

This sequence joins TRBV7-3 and TRBJ2-2; D perhaps matches TRBD1 (5 bases). CDR1 and CDR2 from the germline V gene are SGHTA and FQGTGA. Trimming removed 0 bases from V and 1 base from J, with 9 bases in between. The CDR3 length is 16 residues. The DNA for the CDR3 is TGTGCCAGCAGCTTAACAGGGGCTCGGAACACCGGGGAGCTGTTTTTT. This codes for CASSLTGARNTGELFF.

The chain joins TRBV6-2 or TRBV6-3 to TRBJ2-7, with 7 positions matching TRBD2. The germline V gene encodes CDR1 MNHEY and CDR2 SVGEGT. The CDR3 runs 15 residues. V dropped 2 bases and J dropped 3; count of bases not matched to a gene: 7. As DNA, the CDR3 is TGTGCCAGCAGTTACGGTCCGTGGACTAGCTACGAGCAGTACTTC. Its translation: CASSYGPWTSYEQYF.

The chain carries TRBV28 and TRBJ2-3, with 7 nucleotides matching TRBD2. The CDR3 has 14 residues. CDR1 is MDHEN, CDR2 SYDVKM, per germline. With 8 bases clipped from V and 3 bases from J, the junction kept 8 bases outside the gene matches. CDR3 DNA: TGTGCCAGCCGCGTTGCTAGCGGAACAGATACGCAGTATTTT. Protein sequence: CASRVASGTDTQYF.

This clone was recorded only once. This chain uses TRBV4-1 with TRBJ2-3; D ambiguous. Germline V gene sequence: CDR1 MGHRA, CDR2 YSYEKL. Trimming removed 3 bases at V and 0 bases at J, with 10 bases between. The CDR3 sequence is 15 residues long. The CDR3 sequence: CASSHGGRSTDTQYF. The CDR3 DNA sequence: TGCGCCAGCAGCCACGGTGGGCGCAGCACAGATACGCAGTATTTT.

This clone was detected once. The rearrangement links TRBV11-2 to TRBJ1-2, with TRBD1 matching over 8 bases. This CDR3 comprises 17 residues. The germline V gene has CDR1 SGHAT and CDR2 FQNNGV. The ends lost 0 bases at V and 7 bases at J; junction bases unmatched: 13. CDR3 protein: CASSLEAGGPRGSGYTF. The CDR3 nucleotides are TGTGCCAGCAGCTTAGAGGCAGGGGGCCCCCGGGGTTCTGGCTACACCTTC. Drawing the rest from reference TRBV11-2 and TRBJ1-2, the complete variable domain is EAGVAQSPRYKIIEKRQSVAFWCNPISGHATLYWYQQILGQGPKLLIQFQNNGVVDDSQLPKDRFSAERLKGVDSTLKIQPAKLEDSAVYLCASSLEAGGPRGSGYTFGSGTRLTVV.

V and J are TRBV7-9 and TRBJ2-6; no definite D call. CDR3 length equals 14 residues. The germline V and J ends were trimmed by 8 bases and 1 base, with 9 bases remaining between them. CDR1 and CDR2 from the germline V gene are SEHNR and FQNEAQ (reference sequence). As DNA, the CDR3 is TGTGCCAGCCAGAGTGCATCTGGGGCCAACGTCCTGACTTTC. It specifies CASQSASGANVLTF.

This chain uses TRBV7-2 with TRBJ2-5, with D unresolved. Germline V gene data show CDR1 as SGHTA and CDR2 as FQGNSA. V lost 2 bases, J lost 6 bases, and 7 bases lay in between. The length of the CDR3 is 12 residues. DNA of the CDR3: TGTGCCAGCAGCTTAAATTCCCAGACCCAGTACTTC. Translation gives CASSLNSQTQYF.

This chain connects TRBV11-2 to TRBJ2-3, with 13 bases fitting TRBD2. CDR1 is SGHAT, CDR2 FQNNGV, per germline. This CDR3 contains 16 residues. V lost 5 bases to trimming and J lost 4 bases; unmatched junction nucleotides: 6. CDR3 in DNA: TGTGCCAGCAGCAGGACTAGCGGGAGAGCGGCAGATACGCAGTATTTT. Its protein is CASSRTSGRAADTQYF. Full variable domain (outside the CDR3, taken from reference TRBV11-2 and TRBJ2-3): EAGVAQSPRYKIIEKRQSVAFWCNPISGHATLYWYQQILGQGPKLLIQFQNNGVVDDSQLPKDRFSAERLKGVDSTLKIQPAKLEDSAVYLCASSRTSGRAADTQYFGPGTRLTVL.

V gene TRBV7-2 combines with J gene TRBJ1-6; 7 bases are shared with TRBD1. V lost 5 bases to trimming and J lost 7 bases; unmatched junction nucleotides: 11. This CDR3 region has 16 residues. Germline loops: CDR1 SGHTA, CDR2 FQGNSA. CDR3 bases: TGTGCCAGCAGCCAAACAAGACAGGGAGGGAATTCACCCCTCCACTTT. This codes for CASSQTRQGGNSPLHF.

The gene calls are TRBV18 and TRBJ1-4, with D tentatively TRBD1 (6 bases). The germline V gene has CDR1 KGHSH and CDR2 LQKENI. This CDR3 contains 17 residues. Trimming cost V 1 base and J 7 bases, with 19 bases left between them. The chain's CDR3 is CASSPQKGEATGEKLFF. The CDR3, as DNA: TGTGCCAGCTCACCACAGAAAGGGGAAGCGACAGGTGAAAAACTGTTTTTT.

The chain carries TRBV2 and TRBJ2-1; a possible D gene is TRBD2 (5 bases). Trimming shortened V by 3 bases and J by 1 base, and 7 bases separated the two germline ends. This CDR3 is built from 14 residues. CDR1 is SNHLY and CDR2 is FYNNEI in the germline V gene. The CDR3 bases are TGTGCCAGCAGTGAGCGGGTGTCCTACAATGAGCAGTTCTTC. This encodes CASSERVSYNEQFF. The complete variable domain, with remaining parts taken from reference TRBV2 and TRBJ2-1, reads EPEVTQTPSHQVTQMGQEVILRCVPISNHLYFYWYRQILGQKVEFLVSFYNNEISEKSEIFDDQFSVERPDGSNFTLKIRSTKLEDSAMYFCASSERVSYNEQFFGPGTRLTVL.

The rearrangement links TRBV29-1 to TRBJ2-7; 9 nucleotides agree with TRBD2. The CDR3 runs to 12 residues. Germline values: CDR1 SQVTM, CDR2 ANQGSEA. V shed 8 bases, J shed 6 bases, and the junction held 8 bases outside the gene matches. CDR3 sequence reads: CSPLAGAGEQYF. The CDR3 bases are TGCAGCCCCTTAGCGGGAGCCGGCGAGCAGTACTTC.

J is TRBJ2-1 and V is TRBV13; no clear D. The CDR3 sequence is 14 residues long. V was clipped by 0 bases and J by 5 bases, with 8 bases between them. Germline lookup yields CDR1 PRHDT and CDR2 FYEKMQ (reference sequence). The CDR3: CASSLGPLNNEQFF. CDR3 bases: TGTGCCAGCAGCTTAGGGCCTCTTAACAATGAGCAGTTCTTC.

The chain recombines TRBV4-1 with TRBJ1-6; D ambiguous. Trimming took off 0 bases at V and 0 bases at J, with 9 bases between the two ends. The CDR3 covers 17 residues. Germline loops: CDR1 MGHRA, CDR2 YSYEKL. CDR3: CASSQERRGSYNSPLHF. CDR3 in DNA: TGCGCCAGCAGCCAAGAAAGGAGAGGCTCCTATAATTCACCCCTCCACTTT.

V and J are TRBV4-1 and TRBJ2-6; 8 bases align to TRBD1. Germline assignment: CDR1 MGHRA and CDR2 YSYEKL. V shed 4 bases, J shed 0 bases, and the junction held 8 bases outside the gene matches. This CDR3 is 18 amino acids long. CDR3: CASSPGQGGGSGANVLTF. CDR3 nucleotide sequence: TGCGCCAGCAGCCCCGGACAGGGAGGAGGCTCTGGGGCCAACGTCCTGACTTTC.

CDR3 sequence (DNA): TGTGCCAGCAGCCAGGGACAGGGGTATGGCTACACCTTC. Translation: CASSQGQGYGYTF. This chain joins TRBV14 and TRBJ1-2; TRBD1 matches 10 bases. This CDR3 spans 13 amino acids. Germline-derived CDR1 and CDR2 are SGHDN and FVKESK. Trimming cost V 3 bases and J 5 bases; bases outside gene matches: 0.

Only a few counts were recorded for this clone. V is TRBV7-3 and J is TRBJ2-7; D uncertain. V gave up 5 bases and J gave up 0 bases, with 8 bases separating them. Germline V gene sequence: CDR1 SGHTA, CDR2 FQGTGA. CDR3 length: 13 amino acids. The CDR3 region has the DNA TGTGCCAGCAGCCCCACAGTCTCCTACGAGCAGTACTTC. Its protein is CASSPTVSYEQYF.

This clone was picked up one time. This chain joins TRBV5-4 and TRBJ2-7; 16 bases align to TRBD2. Germline values: CDR1 SGHNT, CDR2 YYREEE (reference sequence). The junction had 3 bases not matched to a gene; V was cut back by 4 bases and J by 5 bases. There are 15 residues in the CDR3. The CDR3 sequence is CASSGTSGRVHEQYF. DNA for the CDR3: TGTGCCAGCAGCGGGACTAGCGGGAGGGTCCACGAGCAGTACTTC.

This clone was seen more than once but under ten times. The gene calls are TRBV6-4 and TRBJ2-1, with TRBD1 matching 9 bases. The ends lost 5 bases at V and 2 bases at J; junction bases unmatched: 4. Germline V gene sequence: CDR1 MRHNA, CDR2 SNTAGT. This CDR3 is built from 15 residues. The CDR3 protein is CASSSGTGPYNEQFF. In nucleotides, the CDR3 is TGTGCCAGCAGTTCCGGGACAGGGCCCTACAATGAGCAGTTCTTC.

CDR3 coding DNA: TGTGCCAGCAGCTATCCAAGGACAGGGGATATGAATGAGCAGTTCTTC. Translation gives CASSYPRTGDMNEQFF. The chain couples TRBV7-9 to TRBJ2-1, with 9 positions matching TRBD1. Trimming removed 4 bases from V and 7 bases from J; junction bases left unmatched: 11. CDR3 length: 16 amino acids. The germline CDR1 and CDR2 sequences are SEHNR and FQNEAQ (reference sequence).

The chain uses TRBV5-1 and TRBJ1-3; D ambiguous. V was cut by 4 bases and J by 0 bases, with 14 bases left in between. Looked up from germline, CDR1 is SGHRS and CDR2 is YFSETQ. The CDR3 covers 16 residues. The CDR3: CASSVNLRGSGNTIYF. The CDR3 DNA sequence: TGCGCCAGCAGCGTAAACCTGCGGGGCTCTGGAAACACCATATATTTT.

The chain employs TRBV7-8 and TRBJ1-5; 10 bases align to TRBD1. The ends lost 5 bases at V and 4 bases at J; junction bases unmatched: 5. There are 15 residues in the CDR3. Germline V lookup: CDR1 SGHVS, CDR2 FQNEAQ. The CDR3 bases are TGTGCCAGCAGCCCCGGGACAGGGGCTAATCAGCCCCAGCATTTT. Protein sequence: CASSPGTGANQPQHF.

CDR3 residues: CASSPIVLTAYGELFF. The CDR3, as DNA: TGCGCCAGCAGCCCTATTGTCCTTACAGCGTACGGGGAGCTGTTTTTT. The V call is TRBV4-1, the J call TRBJ2-2; D not certain. The germline V and J ends were trimmed by 4 bases and 7 bases, with 19 bases remaining between them. CDR1 is MGHRA and CDR2 is YSYEKL in the germline V gene. The CDR3 spans 16 residues.

The sample holds a few counts of this clone. This rearrangement joins TRBV14 to TRBJ1-2, with 7 bases matching TRBD1. Trimming took 6 bases from V and 8 from J; bases not matched to a gene: 9. The germline CDR1 and CDR2 sequences are SGHDN and FVKESK. CDR3 length: 13 residues. The CDR3: CASSSRQGRGYTF. The CDR3 bases are TGTGCCAGCAGTTCCAGACAGGGCCGCGGCTACACCTTC.

This clone was found once. The chain has TRBV19 and TRBJ2-7; no firm D call. Germline CDR1 LNHDA, CDR2 SQIVND (reference sequence). V lost 3 bases, J lost 2 bases, and 8 bases lay in between. This CDR3 spans 13 amino acids. The CDR3 DNA follows: TGTGCCAGTAGTATGAATGGGGCCTACGAGCAGTACTTC. This encodes CASSMNGAYEQYF.